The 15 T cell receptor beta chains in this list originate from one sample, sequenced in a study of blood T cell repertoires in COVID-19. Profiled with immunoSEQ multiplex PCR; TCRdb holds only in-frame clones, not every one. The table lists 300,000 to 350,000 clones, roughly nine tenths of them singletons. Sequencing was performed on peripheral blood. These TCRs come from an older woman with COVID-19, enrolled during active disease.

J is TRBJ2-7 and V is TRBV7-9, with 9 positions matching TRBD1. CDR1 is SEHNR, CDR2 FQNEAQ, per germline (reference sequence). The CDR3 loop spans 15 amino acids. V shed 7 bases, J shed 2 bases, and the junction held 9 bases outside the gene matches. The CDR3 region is CASTPGTGSTYEQYF. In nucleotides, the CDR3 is TGTGCCAGCACACCCGGGACAGGGTCAACCTACGAGCAGTACTTC.

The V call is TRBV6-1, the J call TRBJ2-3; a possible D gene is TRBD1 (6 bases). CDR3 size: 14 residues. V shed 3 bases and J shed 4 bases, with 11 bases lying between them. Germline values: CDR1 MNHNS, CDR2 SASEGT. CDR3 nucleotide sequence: TGTGCCAGCAGTGAGGGGGCAGCGGCAGATACGCAGTATTTT. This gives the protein CASSEGAAADTQYF.

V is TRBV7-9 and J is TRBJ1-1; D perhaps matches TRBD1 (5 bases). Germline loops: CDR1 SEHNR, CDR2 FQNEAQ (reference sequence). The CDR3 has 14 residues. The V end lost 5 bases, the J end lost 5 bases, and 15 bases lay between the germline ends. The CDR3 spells CASSLGGADTEAFF. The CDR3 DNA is TGTGCCAGCAGCCTGGGCGGGGCGGATACTGAAGCTTTCTTT.

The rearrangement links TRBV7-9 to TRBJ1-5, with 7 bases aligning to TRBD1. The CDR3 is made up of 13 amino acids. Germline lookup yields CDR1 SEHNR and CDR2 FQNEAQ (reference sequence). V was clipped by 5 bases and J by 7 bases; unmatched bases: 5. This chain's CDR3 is CASSPTGFQPQHF. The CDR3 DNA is TGTGCCAGCAGCCCGACAGGGTTCCAGCCCCAGCATTTT.

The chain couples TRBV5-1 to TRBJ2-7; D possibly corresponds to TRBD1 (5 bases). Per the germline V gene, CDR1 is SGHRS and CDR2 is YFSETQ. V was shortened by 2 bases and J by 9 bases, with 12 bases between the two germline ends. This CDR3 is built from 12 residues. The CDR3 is CASSLDSVGQYF. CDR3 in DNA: TGCGCCAGCAGCTTAGACAGTGTGGGGCAGTACTTC.

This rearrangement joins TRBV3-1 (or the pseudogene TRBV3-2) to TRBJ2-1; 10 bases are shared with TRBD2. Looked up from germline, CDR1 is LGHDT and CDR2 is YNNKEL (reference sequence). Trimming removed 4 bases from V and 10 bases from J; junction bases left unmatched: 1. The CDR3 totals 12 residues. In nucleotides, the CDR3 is TGTGCCAGCAGCCCGGGACTAGCGGAGCAGTTCTTC. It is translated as CASSPGLAEQFF.

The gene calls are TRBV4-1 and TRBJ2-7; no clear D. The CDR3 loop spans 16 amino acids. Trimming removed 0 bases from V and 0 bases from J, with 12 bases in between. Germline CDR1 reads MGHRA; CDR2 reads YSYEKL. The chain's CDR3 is CASSQEIQVNSYEQYF. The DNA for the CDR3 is TGCGCCAGCAGCCAAGAAATCCAGGTCAACTCCTACGAGCAGTACTTC.

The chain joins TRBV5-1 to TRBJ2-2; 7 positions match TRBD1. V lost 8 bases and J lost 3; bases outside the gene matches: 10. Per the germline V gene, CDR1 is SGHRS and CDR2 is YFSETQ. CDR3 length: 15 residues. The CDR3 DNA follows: TGCGCCAGTTTACATGGGACAGCTTACACCGGGGAGCTGTTTTTT. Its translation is CASLHGTAYTGELFF.

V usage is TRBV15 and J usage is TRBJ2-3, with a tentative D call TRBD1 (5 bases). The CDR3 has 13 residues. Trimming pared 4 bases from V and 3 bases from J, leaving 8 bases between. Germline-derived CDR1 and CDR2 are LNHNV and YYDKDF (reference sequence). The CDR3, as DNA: TGTGCCACCAGCAATACAGGTACAGATACGCAGTATTTT. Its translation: CATSNTGTDTQYF.

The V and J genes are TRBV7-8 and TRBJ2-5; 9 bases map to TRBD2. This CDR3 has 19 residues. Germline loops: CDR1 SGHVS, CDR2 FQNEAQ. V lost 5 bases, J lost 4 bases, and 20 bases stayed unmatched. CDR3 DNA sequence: TGTGCCAGCAGCCTCCGCCGGGCTAGCGGGACTATTTCGGGAGAGACCCAGTACTTC. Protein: CASSLRRASGTISGETQYF. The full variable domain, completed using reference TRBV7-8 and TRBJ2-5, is GAGVSQSPRYKVAKRGQDVALRCDPISGHVSLFWYQQALGQGPEFLTYFQNEAQLDKSGLPSDRFFAERPEGSVSTLKIQRTQQEDSAVYLCASSLRRASGTISGETQYFGPGTRLLVL.

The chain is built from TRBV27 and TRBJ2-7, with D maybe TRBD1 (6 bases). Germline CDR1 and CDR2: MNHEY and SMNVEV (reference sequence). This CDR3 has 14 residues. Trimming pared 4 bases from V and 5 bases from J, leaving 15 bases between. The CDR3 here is CASSWGQGLNEQYF. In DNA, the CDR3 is TGTGCCAGCAGTTGGGGGCAGGGCCTCAACGAGCAGTACTTC.

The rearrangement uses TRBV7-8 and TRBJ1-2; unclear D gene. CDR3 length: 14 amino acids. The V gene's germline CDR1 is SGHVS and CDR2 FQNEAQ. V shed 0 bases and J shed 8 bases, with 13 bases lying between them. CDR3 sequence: CASSLARFGEGYTF. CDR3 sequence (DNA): TGTGCCAGCAGCTTAGCGCGGTTCGGTGAGGGCTACACCTTC.

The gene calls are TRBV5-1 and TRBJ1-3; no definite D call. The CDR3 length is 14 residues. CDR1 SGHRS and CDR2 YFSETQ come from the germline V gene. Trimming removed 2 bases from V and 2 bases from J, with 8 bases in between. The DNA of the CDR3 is TGCGCCAGCAGCTTCCGGGGAGCTGGAAACACCATATATTTT. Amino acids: CASSFRGAGNTIYF.

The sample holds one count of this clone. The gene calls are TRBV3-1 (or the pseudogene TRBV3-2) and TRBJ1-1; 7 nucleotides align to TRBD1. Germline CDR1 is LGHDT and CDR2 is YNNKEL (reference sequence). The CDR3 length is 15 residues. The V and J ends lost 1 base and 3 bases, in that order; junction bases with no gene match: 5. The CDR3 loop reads CASSQGEGAHTEAFF. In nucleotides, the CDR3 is TGTGCCAGCAGCCAAGGAGAGGGGGCGCACACTGAAGCTTTCTTT.

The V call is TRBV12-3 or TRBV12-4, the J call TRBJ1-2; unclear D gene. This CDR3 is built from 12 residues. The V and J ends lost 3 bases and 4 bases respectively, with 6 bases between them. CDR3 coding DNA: TGTGCCAGCAGTTTTGAGCCCTATGGCTACACCTTC. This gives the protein CASSFEPYGYTF.